The source of this T cell receptor (beta chain) is a study of T cell changes during pregnancy in multiple sclerosis. Generated by immunoSEQ multiplex PCR, the TCRdb table keeps only in-frame clones and is missing some. The table includes tens of thousands of clones, approximately 92% detected once. Germline V CDR1 and CDR2: MGHRA, YSYEKL. The V gene lost 2 bases and the J gene lost 2 bases, with 9 bases spanning the gap. The CDR3 is made up of 15 amino acids. The rearrangement uses TRBV4-1 and TRBJ2-2; D gene unclear. Sequences were derived from CD4+ T cells from peripheral blood mononuclear cells, sampled in the second trimester of pregnancy. This clonotype was obtained from a female donor in good health, enrolled as a control in a pregnancy study. The DNA of the CDR3 is TGCGCCAGCAGCCAAATACACCATAACACCGGGGAGCTGTTTTTT. This gives the protein CASSQIHHNTGELFF.